This T cell receptor (beta chain) was captured by sequencing in a study of cytomegalovirus exposure and HLA in healthy donors. The CDR3 is made up of 15 amino acids. Germline CDR1 is SGHDN and CDR2 is FVKESK. J was trimmed by 2 bases and V by 4 bases; bases with no gene match: 7. The PCR was carried out with 60 Vbeta primers and 13 Jbeta primers. Data came from immunoSEQ multiplex PCR; TCRdb stores just in-frame clones and leaves some out. The data contain some 120,000 clones, 65% of them singletons. The TCR originated in a woman aged 40 to 50 in good health and CMV-seropositive. The gene calls are TRBV14 and TRBJ2-5; TRBD2 matches 7 bases. Sequencing was done on a sample of PBMCs. Written as DNA, the CDR3 is TGTGCCAGCAGCCGGCGGGAGACATCACAAGAGACCCAGTACTTC. Translated: CASSRRETSQETQYF.